This T cell receptor (beta chain) was recovered during a study of cytomegalovirus exposure and HLA in healthy donors. As for the study in general: Both the 120 validation repertoires and the approximately 700 first-cohort repertoires used the same platform, as reported by a later analysis. Findings and caveats of the study: The CMV antigen specificity of a few CMV-associated chains was confirmed through in vitro analysis. First-cohort TCR clusters tended to co-occur in the 120 or so validation repertoires, a later analysis found.

From the approximately 120-subject validation cohort, which was separate from the approximately 670-subject first cohort, the donors were drawn. As for this clone: What it binds is not known.

The assay was immunoSEQ multiplex PCR, and TCRdb's table has in-frame clones only and misses some. The table has 38,000 or so clones, approximately 92% seen once; the top ten hold about 3.5%. Germline V CDR1 and CDR2: SGHDT, YYEEEE. Trimming left V 0 bases short and J 7 bases short, with 10 bases between. The CDR3 is 13 amino acids. The chain carries TRBV5-6 and TRBJ1-2, with unresolved D. The clonotype was recovered from a man aged 18-30 years in good health and CMV-seronegative. The sequencing input was PBMCs. The CDR3 DNA follows: TGTGCCAGCAGCTTGGTCTCGGGTGGTGGCTACACCTTC. Its translation: CASSLVSGGGYTF.